The 32 T cell receptor beta chains reported below all come from one sample, sequenced in a study of T cell responses to AZD1222 COVID-19 vaccine. The table came from immunoSEQ multiplex PCR; TCRdb's copy has only in-frame clones and leaves some out. The table records around 90,000 clones, 80% to 90% of them present only once. Specimen: peripheral blood, collected on day 0 of AZD1222 vaccination. Receptors were obtained from an adult in good health.

This clone was seen only a few times. The chain carries TRBV7-9 and TRBJ1-1; D gene unclear. V lost 5 bases to trimming and J lost 1 base, with 8 bases between them. CDR1 and CDR2 (germline): SEHNR, FQNEAQ (reference sequence). The CDR3 runs 13 residues. In DNA, the CDR3 is TGTGCCAGCAGCCCTACACCGAACACTGAAGCTTTCTTT. It codes for CASSPTPNTEAFF. The complete variable domain, with remaining parts taken from reference TRBV7-9 and TRBJ1-1, reads DTGVSQNPRHKITKRGQNVTFRCDPISEHNRLYWYRQTLGQGPEFLTYFQNEAQLEKSRLLSDRFSAERPKGSFSTLEIQRTEQGDSAMYLCASSPTPNTEAFFGQGTRLTVV.

This rearrangement joins TRBV11-1 to TRBJ2-1; no reliable D call. From germline, CDR1 is SGHAT and CDR2 FQDESV (reference sequence). CDR3 length equals 15 residues. Trimming took off 3 bases at V and 6 bases at J, with 15 bases between the two ends. CDR3 region: CASSFLAGSGNEQFF. The CDR3 bases are TGTGCCAGCAGCTTCCTCGCAGGTAGTGGCAATGAGCAGTTCTTC.

About this clone: Germline and junction disagree at one end, which may indicate a read error. The sample carries other DNA sequences with the same CDR3. The V call is TRBV19, the J call TRBJ1-2; unclear D gene. Germline CDR1 and CDR2: LNHDA and SQIVND (reference sequence). The CDR3 loop spans 12 amino acids. The CDR3 nucleotides are TGTGCCAGTAGTATTACGGACTACGGCTACACCTTC. This translates into CASSITDYGYTF.

V gene TRBV12-3 or TRBV12-4 combines with J gene TRBJ1-6, with 7 bases matching TRBD1. Losses at the gene ends were 6 bases for V and 7 bases for J; bases not matched to a gene: 3. This CDR3 comprises 13 residues. CDR3 bases: TGTGCCAGCAGCAGGGGGGGGAATTCACCCCTCCACTTT. This gives the protein CASSRGGNSPLHF.

The chain employs TRBV6-6 and TRBJ1-5; D remains ambiguous. The germline V gene has CDR1 MNHNY and CDR2 SVGAGI (reference sequence). CDR3 length: 14 residues. The V end was cut by 5 bases, the J end by 1 base, with 9 bases between. DNA for the CDR3: TGTGCCAGCAGTCCTAGGGCAAGCAATCAGCCCCAGCATTTT. This codes for CASSPRASNQPQHF.

This chain links TRBV5-4 with TRBJ1-6; D not certain. This CDR3 is 13 amino acids long. The germline CDR1 and CDR2 sequences are SGHNT and YYREEE (reference sequence). V was shortened by 0 bases and J by 9 bases, with 7 bases between the two germline ends. The CDR3 DNA reads TGTGCCAGCAGCTTGGGGTTTCGTTCACCCCTCCACTTT. Residues: CASSLGFRSPLHF.

The chain joins TRBV7-2 to TRBJ1-1; TRBD1 matches 9 bases. This CDR3 has 17 amino acids. Germline CDR1 and CDR2: SGHTA and FQGNSA. The J segment lost 1 base and the V segment lost 4 bases, leaving 10 bases of the junction unmatched. The CDR3 here is CASSSIGGTGPNTEAFF. DNA of the CDR3: TGTGCCAGCAGCTCAATAGGGGGGACAGGGCCGAACACTGAAGCTTTCTTT. The full variable domain, in which reference TRBV7-2 and TRBJ1-1 provide the parts outside the CDR3, is GAGVSQSPSNKVTEKGKDVELRCDPISGHTALYWYRQSLGQGLEFLIYFQGNSAPDKSGLPSDRFSAERTGGSVSTLTIQRTQQEDSAVYLCASSSIGGTGPNTEAFFGQGTRLTVV.

The CDR3 region has the DNA TGTGCCATCCGTGGGACTTCTGGAAACACCATATATTTT. It codes for CAIRGTSGNTIYF. V usage is TRBV10-3 and J usage is TRBJ1-3; possible D gene TRBD1, 5 bases. The CDR3 runs 13 residues. Trimming took 8 bases from V and 1 from J, leaving 9 bases between them. Per germline, CDR1 ENHRY and CDR2 SYGVKD.

The chain couples TRBV5-8 to TRBJ1-4, with a tentative D call TRBD1 (5 bases). The CDR3 covers 17 residues. Trimming removed 0 bases from V and 0 bases from J, with 12 bases in between. CDR1 is SGHTS and CDR2 is YDEGEE in the germline V gene. The CDR3 nucleotides read TGTGCCAGCAGCTTGGCCAGAGGGGTCTCAACTAATGAAAAACTGTTTTTT. Its translation: CASSLARGVSTNEKLFF.

The chain has TRBV15 and TRBJ1-1; weak D call: TRBD1 (5 bases). Between the trimmed V and J ends, which lost 7 bases and 0 bases, there was a span of 9 bases. Germline V lookup: CDR1 LNHNV, CDR2 YYDKDF (reference sequence). The CDR3 runs to 13 residues. CDR3 DNA sequence: TGTGCCACCATGGCAGGGCTGAACACTGAAGCTTTCTTT. This sequence encodes CATMAGLNTEAFF.

The chain couples TRBV11-2 to TRBJ2-3, with 8 bases that match TRBD2. CDR1 and CDR2 from the germline V gene are SGHAT and FQNNGV. This CDR3 has 16 residues. V lost 5 bases and J lost 6; bases outside the gene matches: 13. CDR3 DNA: TGTGCCAGCAGCCCCCCGCGGGGGGCGAGATGGGATACGCAGTATTTT. Its protein product is CASSPPRGARWDTQYF.

The chain combines TRBV5-1 with TRBJ1-4; D is unclear. The V end lost 5 bases, the J end lost 6 bases, and 11 bases lay between the germline ends. Per germline, CDR1 SGHRS and CDR2 YFSETQ. The CDR3 loop spans 13 amino acids. The CDR3 protein is CASRRAEDEKLFF. The CDR3 nucleotides read TGCGCCAGCAGGCGGGCAGAGGATGAAAAACTGTTTTTT.

The chain uses TRBV5-1 and TRBJ2-3, with D unclear. The CDR3 covers 14 residues. The germline CDR1 and CDR2 sequences are SGHRS and YFSETQ. The germline V and J ends were trimmed by 1 base and 2 bases, with 8 bases remaining between them. CDR3 residues: CASSLNPNTDTQYF. CDR3 DNA: TGCGCCAGCAGCTTGAACCCTAACACAGATACGCAGTATTTT.

V usage is TRBV5-1 and J usage is TRBJ1-1; D is perhaps TRBD1 (6 bases). The V end was cut by 7 bases, the J end by 7 bases, with 17 bases between. The V gene's germline CDR1 is SGHRS and CDR2 YFSETQ. The CDR3 spans 13 residues. In DNA form, the CDR3 reads TGCGCCAGCCGTCGACAGGAACTATATGAAGCTTTCTTT. It encodes CASRRQELYEAFF.

This chain connects TRBV18 to TRBJ2-4; 7 nucleotides match TRBD1. V was pared by 1 base and J by 2 bases, with 5 bases of the junction left unmatched. This CDR3 has 16 residues. Germline-derived CDR1 and CDR2 are KGHSH and LQKENI. In DNA form, the CDR3 reads TGTGCCAGCTCACCACGGTCGAGGGGGCCCAAAAACATTCAGTACTTC. Translated: CASSPRSRGPKNIQYF. Looking up the rest from reference TRBV18 and TRBJ2-4 gives the full variable domain: NAGVMQNPRHLVRRRGQEARLRCSPMKGHSHVYWYRQLPEEGLKFMVYLQKENIIDESGMPKERFSAEFPKEGPSILRIQQVVRGDSAAYFCASSPRSRGPKNIQYFGAGTRLSVL.

The CDR3 here is CASSETGTNYGYTF. Here the CDR3 DNA reads TGTGCCAGCAGCGAGACAGGGACTAACTATGGCTACACCTTC. The chain recombines TRBV6-5 with TRBJ1-2; TRBD1 matches at 7 bases. Germline V gene lookup returns CDR1 MNHEY and CDR2 SVGAGI. This CDR3 is built from 14 residues. With V trimmed by 6 bases and J by 0 bases, 4 bases remained unmatched.

The chain joins TRBV19 to TRBJ1-5, with D tentatively TRBD1 (5 bases). Germline CDR1 and CDR2: LNHDA and SQIVND (reference sequence). This CDR3 contains 17 residues. Between the trimmed V and J ends, which lost 5 bases and 2 bases, there was a span of 19 bases. The CDR3 nucleotides read TGTGCCAGTAGTTCGCAGGCTCTGGGAGGGGGCAATCAGCCCCAGCATTTT. It codes for CASSSQALGGGNQPQHF.

This clone has a single count. The chain combines TRBV7-9 with TRBJ2-1; 7 nucleotides agree with TRBD1. Germline assignment: CDR1 SEHNR and CDR2 FQNEAQ (reference sequence). The V segment lost 7 bases and the J segment 11 bases; nucleotides outside the gene matches: 14. This CDR3 has 14 amino acids. CDR3 sequence (DNA): TGTGCCAGCATGGGGGACAGTCTTCTTTCTAAGCAGTTCTTC. Translation gives CASMGDSLLSKQFF.

This clone was observed once. V is TRBV7-8 and J is TRBJ1-1; D ambiguous. Trimming removed 1 base at V and 4 bases at J, with 16 bases between. CDR3 length: 16 residues. Germline V gives CDR1 SGHVS, CDR2 FQNEAQ. Here the CDR3 reads CASSLGRVGSFTEAFF. The CDR3 region has the DNA TGTGCCAGCAGCTTAGGCCGCGTAGGTTCTTTCACTGAAGCTTTCTTT.

The V gene is TRBV6-2 or TRBV6-3, the J gene TRBJ1-2; unclear D gene. This CDR3 is built from 15 residues. Per the germline V gene, CDR1 is MNHEY and CDR2 is SVGEGT. V was shortened by 5 bases and J by 4 bases, with 17 bases between the two germline ends. The CDR3 here is CASSELPGRIYGYTF. For the CDR3, the DNA is TGTGCCAGCAGTGAGTTACCCGGACGGATCTATGGCTACACCTTC.

This chain uses TRBV29-1 with TRBJ1-1, with TRBD1 matching over 10 bases. The CDR3 runs 12 residues. Germline assignment: CDR1 SQVTM and CDR2 ANQGSEA. The V gene end was trimmed by 6 bases and the J gene end by 6 bases; junction bases not matched to a gene: 4. The CDR3 protein is CSVGQGEAEAFF. The CDR3, as DNA: TGCAGCGTAGGACAGGGGGAAGCTGAAGCTTTCTTT.

J is TRBJ1-3 and V is TRBV4-1; D perhaps matches TRBD1 (6 bases). The germline V gene has CDR1 MGHRA and CDR2 YSYEKL. Trimming left V 0 bases short and J 5 bases short, with 11 bases between. This CDR3 is 15 amino acids long. The CDR3 DNA follows: TGCGCCAGCAGCCAAGATCCACAGGGTAGAAACACCATATATTTT. It yields the protein CASSQDPQGRNTIYF.

This chain's CDR3 is CASSPSRQNEAFF. In DNA form, the CDR3 reads TGTGCCAGCAGCCCCTCCCGACAGAACGAAGCTTTCTTT. The rearrangement uses TRBV3-1 (or the pseudogene TRBV3-2) and TRBJ1-1, with D tentatively TRBD1 (5 bases). V was shortened by 4 bases and J by 8 bases, with 14 bases between the two germline ends. CDR1 and CDR2 (germline): LGHDT, YNNKEL (reference sequence). The CDR3 is made up of 13 amino acids.

The CDR3 sequence is CAIRDRGEEQYF. The CDR3 DNA follows: TGTGCCATTCGGGACAGGGGGGAAGAGCAGTACTTC. The rearrangement links TRBV10-3 to TRBJ2-7; 11 nucleotides line up with TRBD1. The CDR3 runs to 12 residues. V shed 9 bases, J shed 7 bases, and the junction held 5 bases outside the gene matches. CDR1 is ENHRY, CDR2 SYGVKD, per germline.

The chain combines TRBV5-8 with TRBJ1-5; possibly TRBD1 for D (5 bases). Germline assignment: CDR1 SGHTS and CDR2 YDEGEE. CDR3 length: 15 amino acids. V was cut by 4 bases and J by 5 bases, with 16 bases left in between. This CDR3 reads CASSTGVGTHQPQHF. The CDR3 coding sequence is TGTGCCAGCAGCACTGGTGTCGGGACTCATCAGCCCCAGCATTTT.

This clone was observed once. The chain uses TRBV30 and TRBJ1-4; D is perhaps TRBD1 (6 bases). The germline gives CDR1 GTSNPN, CDR2 SVGIG (reference sequence). This CDR3 spans 14 amino acids. Trimming removed 3 bases at V and 8 bases at J, with 16 bases between. The DNA of the CDR3 is TGTGCCTGGAGCTCCGGACAGTTGAGGGAAAAACTGTTTTTT. Its translation: CAWSSGQLREKLFF.

V is TRBV6-5 and J is TRBJ2-5, with 8 positions matching TRBD1. The V segment lost 5 bases and the J segment 0 bases; nucleotides outside the gene matches: 2. This CDR3 is built from 14 residues. In germline, CDR1 is MNHEY, CDR2 SVGAGI. CDR3 nucleotides: TGTGCCAGCAGTACAGGGGGTCACCAAGAGACCCAGTACTTC. This encodes CASSTGGHQETQYF.

The rearrangement links TRBV7-3 to TRBJ2-3; 8 positions match TRBD1. V lost 5 bases and J lost 4; bases outside the gene matches: 11. The CDR3 is 16 amino acids. CDR1 SGHTA and CDR2 FQGTGA come from the germline V gene. Here the CDR3 DNA reads TGTGCCAGCAGCCCGGACCAGGGGGCTGGGGCAGATACGCAGTATTTT. It yields the protein CASSPDQGAGADTQYF.

The chain recombines TRBV18 with TRBJ1-2, with D unclear. The CDR3 runs to 16 residues. V dropped 3 bases and J dropped 7 bases, with 21 bases sitting between them. Germline loops: CDR1 KGHSH, CDR2 LQKENI. The CDR3 sequence is CASSPSEGPELGGYTF. In nucleotides, the CDR3 is TGTGCCAGCTCACCGTCCGAGGGCCCGGAACTTGGTGGCTACACCTTC.

This clone came up a few times. The V and J genes are TRBV5-1 and TRBJ2-7; possible D gene TRBD2, 6 bases. Germline values: CDR1 SGHRS, CDR2 YFSETQ. V was pared by 0 bases and J by 6 bases, with 10 bases between. The length of the CDR3 is 13 residues. CDR3 in DNA: TGCGCCAGCAGCTTGGGGACTATGGGCGAGCAGTACTTC. Its protein is CASSLGTMGEQYF.

This clone appeared once. The chain employs TRBV18 and TRBJ2-5; TRBD2 matches 8 bases. This CDR3 has 16 residues. Germline CDR1 is KGHSH and CDR2 is LQKENI. J gave up 5 bases and V 0 bases, and 8 bases lay outside the gene matches. In DNA, the CDR3 is TGTGCCAGCTCACCACCGGCGGGAGGTCAACGCGAGACCCAGTACTTC. The encoded protein is CASSPPAGGQRETQYF.

CDR3 sequence reads: CASSLVGGVGANVLTF. DNA of the CDR3: TGTGCCAGCAGCTTGGTAGGGGGAGTCGGGGCCAACGTCCTGACTTTC. The chain couples TRBV5-4 to TRBJ2-6, with TRBD1 as a possible D gene (6 bases). Germline-derived CDR1 and CDR2 are SGHNT and YYREEE (reference sequence). Trimming removed 0 bases from V and 4 bases from J, with 11 bases in between. The CDR3 has 16 residues.